The 2 T cell receptor beta chains reported below all come from one sample, sequenced in a study of CD4 T cells in relation to SARS-CoV-2 and coronaviruses. These receptors are not linked to any known antigen. The unexposed donors gave CD4+ T cells in about 2010-2019, prior to COVID-19. The cells were cultured for about 10 days before CD4+ T cells were isolated. Assay: immunoSEQ multiplex PCR; the TCRdb copy retains only in-frame clones and omits some. The table lists more than 25,000 clones, about 80% of them singletons, with 14% to 15% in the top ten. Sequencing was performed on CD4+ T cells from PBMCs, cultured in vitro. The source of these receptors is a human donor in good health.

The chain joins TRBV5-8 to TRBJ2-1; possibly TRBD1 for D (6 bases). Trimming cost V 4 bases and J 0 bases, with 11 bases left between them. CDR3 length equals 15 residues. Germline V gene sequence: CDR1 SGHTS, CDR2 YDEGEE. Here the CDR3 reads CASSQTGYSYNEQFF. The DNA of the CDR3 is TGTGCCAGCAGCCAAACAGGGTACTCCTACAATGAGCAGTTCTTC. Drawing the rest from reference TRBV5-8 and TRBJ2-1, the complete variable domain is EAGVTQSPTHLIKTRGQQATLRCSPISGHTSVYWYQQALGLGLQFLLWYDEGEERNRGNFPPRFSGRQFPNYSSELNVNALELEDSALYLCASSQTGYSYNEQFFGPGTRLTVL.

V usage is TRBV6-5 and J usage is TRBJ2-5; D remains ambiguous. This CDR3 is built from 13 residues. Germline V gene sequence: CDR1 MNHEY, CDR2 SVGAGI. The germline V and J ends were trimmed by 6 bases and 7 bases, with 15 bases remaining between them. CDR3 region: CASSHPSSGTQYF. The CDR3, as DNA: TGTGCCAGCAGCCATCCCTCGAGTGGGACCCAGTACTTC.